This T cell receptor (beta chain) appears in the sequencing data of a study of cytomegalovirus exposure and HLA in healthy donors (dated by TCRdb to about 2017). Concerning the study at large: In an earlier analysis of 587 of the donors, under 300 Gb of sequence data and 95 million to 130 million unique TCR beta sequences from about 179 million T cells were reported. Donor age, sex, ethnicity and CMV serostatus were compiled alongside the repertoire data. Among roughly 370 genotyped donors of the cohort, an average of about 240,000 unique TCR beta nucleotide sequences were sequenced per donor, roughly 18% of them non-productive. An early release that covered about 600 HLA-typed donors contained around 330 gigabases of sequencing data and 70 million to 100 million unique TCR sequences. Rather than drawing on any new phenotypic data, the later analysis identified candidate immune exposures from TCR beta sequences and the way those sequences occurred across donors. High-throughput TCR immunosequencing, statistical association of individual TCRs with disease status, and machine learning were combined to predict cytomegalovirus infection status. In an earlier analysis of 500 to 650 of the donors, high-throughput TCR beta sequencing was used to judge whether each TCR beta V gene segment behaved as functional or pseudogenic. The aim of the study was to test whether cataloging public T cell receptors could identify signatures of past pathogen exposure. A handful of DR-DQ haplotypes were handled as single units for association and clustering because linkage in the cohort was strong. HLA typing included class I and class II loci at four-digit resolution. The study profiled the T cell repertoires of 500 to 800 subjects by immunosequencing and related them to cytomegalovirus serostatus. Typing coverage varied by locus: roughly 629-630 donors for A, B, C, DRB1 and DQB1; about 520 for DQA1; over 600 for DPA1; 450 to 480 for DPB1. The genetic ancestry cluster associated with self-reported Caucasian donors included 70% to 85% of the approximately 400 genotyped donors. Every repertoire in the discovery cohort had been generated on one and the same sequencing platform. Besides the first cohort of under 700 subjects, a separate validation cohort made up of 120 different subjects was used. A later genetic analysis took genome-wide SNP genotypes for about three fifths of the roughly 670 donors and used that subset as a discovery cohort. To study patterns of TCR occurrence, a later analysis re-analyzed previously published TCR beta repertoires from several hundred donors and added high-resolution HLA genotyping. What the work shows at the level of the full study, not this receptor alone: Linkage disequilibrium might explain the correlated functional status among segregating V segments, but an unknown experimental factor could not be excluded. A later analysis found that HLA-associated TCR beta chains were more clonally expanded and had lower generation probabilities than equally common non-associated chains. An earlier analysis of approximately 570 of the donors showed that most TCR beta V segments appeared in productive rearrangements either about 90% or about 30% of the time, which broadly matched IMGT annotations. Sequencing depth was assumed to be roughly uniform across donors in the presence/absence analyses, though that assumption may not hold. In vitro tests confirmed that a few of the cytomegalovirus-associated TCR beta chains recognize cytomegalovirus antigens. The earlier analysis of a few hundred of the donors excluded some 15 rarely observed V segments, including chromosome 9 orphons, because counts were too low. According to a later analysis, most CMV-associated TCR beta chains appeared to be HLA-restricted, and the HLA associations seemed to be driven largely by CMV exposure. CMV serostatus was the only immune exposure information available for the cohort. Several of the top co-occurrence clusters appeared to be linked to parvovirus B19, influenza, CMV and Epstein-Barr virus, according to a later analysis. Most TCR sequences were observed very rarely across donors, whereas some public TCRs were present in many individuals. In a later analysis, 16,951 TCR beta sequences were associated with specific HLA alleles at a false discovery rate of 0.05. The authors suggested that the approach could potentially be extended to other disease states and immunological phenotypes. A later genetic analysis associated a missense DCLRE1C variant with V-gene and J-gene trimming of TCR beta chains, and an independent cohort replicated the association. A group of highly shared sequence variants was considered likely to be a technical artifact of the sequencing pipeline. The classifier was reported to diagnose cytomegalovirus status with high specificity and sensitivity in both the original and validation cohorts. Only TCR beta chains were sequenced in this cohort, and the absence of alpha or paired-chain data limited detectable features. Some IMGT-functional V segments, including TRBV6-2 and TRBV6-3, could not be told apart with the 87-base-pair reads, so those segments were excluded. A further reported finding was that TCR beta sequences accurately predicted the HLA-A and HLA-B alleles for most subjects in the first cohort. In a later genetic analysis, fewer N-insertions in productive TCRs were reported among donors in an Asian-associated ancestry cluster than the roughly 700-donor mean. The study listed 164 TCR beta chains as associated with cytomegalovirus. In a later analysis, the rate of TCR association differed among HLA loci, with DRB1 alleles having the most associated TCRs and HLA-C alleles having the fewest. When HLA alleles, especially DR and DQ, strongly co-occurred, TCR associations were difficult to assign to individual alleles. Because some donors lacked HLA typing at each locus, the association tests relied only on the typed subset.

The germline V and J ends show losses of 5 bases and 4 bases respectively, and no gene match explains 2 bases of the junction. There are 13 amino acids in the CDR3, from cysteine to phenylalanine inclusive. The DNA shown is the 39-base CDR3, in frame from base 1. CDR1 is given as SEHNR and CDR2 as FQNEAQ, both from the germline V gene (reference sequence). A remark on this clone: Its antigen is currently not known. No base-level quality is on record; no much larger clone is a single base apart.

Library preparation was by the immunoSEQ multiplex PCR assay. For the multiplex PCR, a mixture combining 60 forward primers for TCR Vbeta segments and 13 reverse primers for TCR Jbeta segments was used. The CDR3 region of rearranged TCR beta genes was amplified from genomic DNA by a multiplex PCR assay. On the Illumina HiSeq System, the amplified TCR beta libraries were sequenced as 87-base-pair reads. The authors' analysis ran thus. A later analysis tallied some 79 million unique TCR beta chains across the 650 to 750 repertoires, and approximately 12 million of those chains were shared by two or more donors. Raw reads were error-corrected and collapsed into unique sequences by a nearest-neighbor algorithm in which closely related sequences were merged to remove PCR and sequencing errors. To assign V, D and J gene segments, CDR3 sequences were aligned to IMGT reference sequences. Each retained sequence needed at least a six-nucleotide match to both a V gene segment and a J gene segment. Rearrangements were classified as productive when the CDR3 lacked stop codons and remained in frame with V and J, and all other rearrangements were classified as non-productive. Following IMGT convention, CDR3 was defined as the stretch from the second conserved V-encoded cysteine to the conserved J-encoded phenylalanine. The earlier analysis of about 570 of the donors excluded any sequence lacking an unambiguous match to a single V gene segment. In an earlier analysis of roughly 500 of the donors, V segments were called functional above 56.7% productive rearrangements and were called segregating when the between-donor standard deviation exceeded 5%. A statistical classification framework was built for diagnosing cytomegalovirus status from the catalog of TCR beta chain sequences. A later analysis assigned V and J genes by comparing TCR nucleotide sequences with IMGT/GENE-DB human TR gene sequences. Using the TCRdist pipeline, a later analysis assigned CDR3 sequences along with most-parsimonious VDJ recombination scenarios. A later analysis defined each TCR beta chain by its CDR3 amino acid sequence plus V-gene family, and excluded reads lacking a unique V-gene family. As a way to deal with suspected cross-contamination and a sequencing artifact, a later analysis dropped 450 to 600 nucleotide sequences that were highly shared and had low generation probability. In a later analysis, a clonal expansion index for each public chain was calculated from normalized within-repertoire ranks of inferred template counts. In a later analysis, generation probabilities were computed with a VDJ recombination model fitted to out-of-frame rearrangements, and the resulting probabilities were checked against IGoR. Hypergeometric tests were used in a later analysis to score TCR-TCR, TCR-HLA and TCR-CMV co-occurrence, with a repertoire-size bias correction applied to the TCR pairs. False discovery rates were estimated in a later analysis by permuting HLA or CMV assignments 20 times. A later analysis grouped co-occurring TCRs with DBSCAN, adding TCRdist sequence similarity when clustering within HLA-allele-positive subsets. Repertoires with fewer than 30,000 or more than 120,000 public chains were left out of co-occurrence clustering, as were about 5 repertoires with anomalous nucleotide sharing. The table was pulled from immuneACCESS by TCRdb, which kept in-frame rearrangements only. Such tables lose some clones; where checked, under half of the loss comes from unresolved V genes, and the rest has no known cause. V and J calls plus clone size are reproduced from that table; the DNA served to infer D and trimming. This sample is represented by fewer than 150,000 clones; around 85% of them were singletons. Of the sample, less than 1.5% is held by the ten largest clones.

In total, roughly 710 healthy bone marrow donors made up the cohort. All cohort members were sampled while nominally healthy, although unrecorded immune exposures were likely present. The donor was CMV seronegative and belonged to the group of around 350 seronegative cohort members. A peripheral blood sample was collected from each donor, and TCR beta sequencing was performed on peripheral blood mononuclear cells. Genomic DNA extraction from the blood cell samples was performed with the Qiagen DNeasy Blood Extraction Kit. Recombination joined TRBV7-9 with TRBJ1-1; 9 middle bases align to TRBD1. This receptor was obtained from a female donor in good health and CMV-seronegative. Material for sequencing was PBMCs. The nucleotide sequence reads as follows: TGTGCCAGCAGCGTGGGACAGGGCACTGAAGCTTTCTTT. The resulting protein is CASSVGQGTEAFF.